The 27 T cell receptor beta chains below were found in one sample sequenced in a study of blood T cells in healthy people across ages. It was with a sample-barcoded 5' primer and a J-beta primer mix that a second PCR of about 6 to 12 cycles was run. TCRdb processed the 5' RACE reads anew with MiXCR; each CDR3 protein has one entry. The table records 550,000 to 700,000 distinct CDR3 sequences, 27% of them present only once. The sample was blood. The receptors originated from a woman aged 70-85 years in good health.

This clonotype was seen only a few times. The J gene is TRBJ1-1, the V gene TRBV12-3 or TRBV12-4, with TRBD1 matching over 8 bases. Unmatched junction bases numbered 11, after V lost 4 bases and J lost 1 base. The CDR3 is 17 residues long. This CDR3 reads CASSSPRGRRTNTEAFF. CDR3 sequence (DNA): TGTGCCAGCAGTTCCCCCAGGGGGCGACGTACGAACACTGAAGCTTTCTTT.

The gene calls are TRBV6-2 or TRBV6-3 and TRBJ2-3, with D maybe TRBD1 (5 bases). Trimming left V 4 bases short and J 6 bases short, with 8 bases between. This CDR3 is 12 amino acids long. Germline V gene lookup returns CDR1 MNHEY and CDR2 SVGEGT. CDR3 coding DNA: TGTGCCAGCAGTTCCAGGGTTGATACGCAGTATTTT. It translates to CASSSRVDTQYF.

The J gene is TRBJ1-2, the V gene TRBV18; tentatively, D is TRBD1 (6 bases). V lost 2 bases, J lost 0 bases, and 16 bases lay in between. The CDR3 totals 17 residues. Per the germline V gene, CDR1 is KGHSH and CDR2 is LQKENI. The CDR3 loop is CASSPRGAGGANYGYTF. The CDR3 nucleotides are TGTGCCAGCTCACCAAGGGGGGCTGGAGGAGCTAACTATGGCTACACCTTC.

This clonotype was seen more than once but under ten times. The V call is TRBV30, the J call TRBJ2-6; no definite D call. CDR1 is GTSNPN, CDR2 SVGIG, per germline (reference sequence). The CDR3 is 17 residues long. Between the trimmed V and J ends, which lost 2 bases and 0 bases, there was a span of 14 bases. CDR3 sequence: CAWSLPMGRSGANVLTF. DNA for the CDR3: TGTGCCTGGAGTCTTCCGATGGGTCGCTCTGGGGCCAACGTCCTGACTTTC. Looking up the rest from reference TRBV30 and TRBJ2-6 gives the full variable domain: SQTIHQWPATLVQPVGSPLSLECTVEGTSNPNLYWYRQAAGRGLQLLFYSVGIGQISSEVPQNLSASRPQDRQFILSSKKLLLSDSGFYLCAWSLPMGRSGANVLTFGAGSRLTVL.

The chain joins TRBV7-9 to TRBJ2-2; D remains ambiguous. Germline CDR1 is SEHNR and CDR2 is FQNEAQ (reference sequence). The CDR3 is made up of 15 amino acids. Trimming stripped 4 bases from V and 4 bases from J, with 13 bases between. The CDR3, as DNA: TGTGCCAGCAGCTCCCAGCCCTTGCGCACCGGGGAGCTGTTTTTT. Its translation is CASSSQPLRTGELFF.

The chain employs TRBV7-9 and TRBJ2-5; TRBD2 is a possible D gene (6 bases). Germline CDR1 is SEHNR and CDR2 is FQNEAQ (reference sequence). The CDR3 covers 15 residues. The V end lost 5 bases, the J end lost 1 base, and 14 bases lay between the germline ends. In DNA form, the CDR3 reads TGTGCCAGCAGCCGGGTGGGAGGACCCCAAGAGACCCAGTACTTC. It translates to CASSRVGGPQETQYF.

The chain recombines TRBV5-5 with TRBJ2-7, with TRBD2 identical over 9 bases. The junction had 5 bases not matched to a gene; V was cut back by 3 bases and J by 1 base. Germline assignment: CDR1 SGHKS and CDR2 YYEKEE (reference sequence). This CDR3 comprises 15 residues. The CDR3 loop is CASSSTSGSSYEQYF. The CDR3 bases are TGTGCCAGCAGCTCGACTAGCGGTTCATCCTACGAGCAGTACTTC. Combining the CDR3 with reference TRBV5-5 and TRBJ2-7 gives the whole variable domain DAGVTQSPTHLIKTRGQQVTLRCSPISGHKSVSWYQQVLGQGPQFIFQYYEKEERGRGNFPDRFSARQFPNYSSELNVNALLLGDSALYLCASSSTSGSSYEQYFGPGTRLTVT.

This clonotype was seen a handful of times. The chain uses TRBV7-8 and TRBJ1-6, with D maybe TRBD1 (6 bases). V dropped 2 bases and J dropped 7 bases, with 12 bases sitting between them. There are 15 residues in the CDR3. Germline values: CDR1 SGHVS, CDR2 FQNEAQ. The CDR3 sequence: CASSLRTASNSPLHF. CDR3 in DNA: TGTGCCAGCAGCTTAAGGACAGCCTCAAATTCACCCCTCCACTTT.

This clonotype was counted only a few times. This sequence joins TRBV4-3 and TRBJ2-6; possibly TRBD1 or TRBD2 for D (5 bases each). From germline, CDR1 is LGHNA and CDR2 YSLEER. This CDR3 contains 16 residues. Trimming shortened V by 5 bases and J by 5 bases, and 16 bases separated the two germline ends. The CDR3 DNA reads TGCGCCAGCAGCGGGACCGCAGCTCAGCGGGCCAACGTCCTGACTTTC. Its translation is CASSGTAAQRANVLTF.

This clonotype has a handful of counts. The rearrangement joins TRBV5-6 to TRBJ2-7; 8 bases map to TRBD2. V trimming: 4 bases; J trimming: 7 bases; junction bases outside the gene matches: 13. The CDR3 loop spans 15 amino acids. Germline CDR1 reads SGHDT; CDR2 reads YYEEEE. CDR3 loop: CASSPPPGLVVEQYF. The CDR3, as DNA: TGTGCCAGCAGCCCTCCACCGGGACTAGTGGTTGAGCAGTACTTC.

This clonotype has just one count. Here the CDR3 reads CASSYPAAPNYGYTF. CDR3 DNA: TGTGCCAGCAGTTACCCAGCAGCTCCTAACTATGGCTACACCTTC. This chain links TRBV6-2 or TRBV6-3 with TRBJ1-2; D remains unclear. The V gene lost 2 bases and the J gene lost 0 bases, with 10 bases spanning the gap. Germline V gene lookup returns CDR1 MNHEY and CDR2 SVGEGT. The CDR3 spans 15 residues.

Note on this clonotype: One junction end disagrees with the germline gene, perhaps due to a read error. This sequence joins TRBV7-3 and TRBJ2-3; weak D call: TRBD1 (5 bases). The CDR3 has 16 amino acids. Germline lookup yields CDR1 SGHTA and CDR2 FQGTGA. The CDR3 nucleotides read TGTGCCAGCAGCTTAATGTTAGGGGCCGGCACAGATACACAGTATTTT. This gives the protein CASSLMLGAGTDTQYF.

This clonotype turned up a few times. The CDR3 region has the DNA TGTGCCAGCAGATCGAACCGGGGCACTAATGAAAAACTGTTTTTT. Residues: CASRSNRGTNEKLFF. The V and J genes are TRBV6-1 and TRBJ1-4, with D tentatively TRBD1 (5 bases). V dropped 6 bases and J dropped 2 bases, with 13 bases sitting between them. CDR1 and CDR2 from the germline V gene are MNHNS and SASEGT. The CDR3 is 15 amino acids.

The rearrangement joins TRBV7-2 to TRBJ1-2; D remains ambiguous. V was cut by 5 bases and J by 3 bases, with 10 bases left in between. The germline V gene encodes CDR1 SGHTA and CDR2 FQGNSA. The CDR3 sequence is 13 residues long. CDR3 amino acids: CASSQRRDYGYTF. The CDR3 coding sequence is TGTGCCAGCAGCCAAAGGCGGGACTATGGCTACACCTTC.

Ten or more counts support this clonotype. The chain employs TRBV2 and TRBJ2-7; D ambiguous. CDR3 size: 15 residues. Germline-derived CDR1 and CDR2 are SNHLY and FYNNEI. Trimming removed 6 bases at V and 2 bases at J, with 17 bases between. CDR3 in DNA: TGTGCCAGCAGGGACGTGGTGATGACACCCTACGAGCAGTACTTC. Its translation: CASRDVVMTPYEQYF. Together with reference TRBV2 and TRBJ2-7, the CDR3 gives the full variable domain: EPEVTQTPSHQVTQMGQEVILRCVPISNHLYFYWYRQILGQKVEFLVSFYNNEISEKSEIFDDQFSVERPDGSNFTLKIRSTKLEDSAMYFCASRDVVMTPYEQYFGPGTRLTVT.

As to this clonotype: The junction shows a germline mismatch at one end, possibly a read error. This chain connects TRBV29-1 to TRBJ2-2; no clear D. Germline V gives CDR1 SQVTM, CDR2 ANQGSEA. This CDR3 region has 15 residues. CDR3 in DNA: TGCGGCGTTGTATTTGGAAAACCGAACACCGGGGAGCTGTTTTTT. Its translation is CGVVFGKPNTGELFF.

CDR3 sequence: CASRRTGGYNEQFF. The CDR3 nucleotides are TGTGCCAGCAGACGGACAGGGGGCTACAATGAGCAGTTCTTC. V gene TRBV11-3 combines with J gene TRBJ2-5, with 10 bases aligning to TRBD1. The J call could be wrong; TRBJ2-1 is a better fit for the DNA end. The CDR3 is 14 amino acids. Germline V gene lookup returns CDR1 SGHNT and CDR2 YENEEA.

The J gene is TRBJ1-2, the V gene TRBV12-3 or TRBV12-4; maybe TRBD1 (6 bases). The CDR3 length is 14 residues. Trimming left V 5 bases short and J 9 bases short, with 19 bases between. The chain's CDR3 is CASSPQTGPRSYTF. DNA of the CDR3: TGTGCCAGCAGTCCTCAGACAGGCCCACGTAGCTACACCTTC.

The table lists this clonotype with a few counts. This chain links TRBV15 with TRBJ1-1; 11 bases are a match to TRBD1. V shed 5 bases and J 4 bases; nucleotides not matched to a gene: 9. Germline-derived CDR1 and CDR2 are LNHNV and YYDKDF (reference sequence). The CDR3 length is 16 residues. As DNA, the CDR3 is TGTGCCACCAGCCCAGGACAGGGGGCTAGGAGCACTGAAGCTTTCTTT. Protein sequence: CATSPGQGARSTEAFF.

This chain links TRBV5-6 with TRBJ2-1, with D possibly being TRBD1 (7 bases). The V gene's germline CDR1 is SGHDT and CDR2 YYEEEE. The CDR3 consists of 15 residues. The ends were cut back, 4 bases at V and 3 bases at J, with 14 bases in the middle. The CDR3 DNA reads as TGTGCCAGCAGCCAGGGCGGGACAGTCTACAATGAGCAGTTCTTC. This sequence encodes CASSQGGTVYNEQFF.

V is TRBV7-2 and J is TRBJ2-1; the D is unclear. The length of the CDR3 is 16 residues. The V gene lost 5 bases and the J gene lost 4 bases, with 18 bases spanning the gap. Germline CDR1 is SGHTA and CDR2 is FQGNSA. CDR3 in DNA: TGTGCCAGCAGCCCGTCATGGGTGGTGTTGTACAATGAGCAGTTCTTC. Its protein is CASSPSWVVLYNEQFF.

The CDR3 here is CASSQVGEGMNTEAFF. The CDR3 DNA is TGCGCCAGCAGCCAAGTCGGGGAGGGCATGAACACTGAAGCTTTCTTT. The chain joins TRBV4-1 to TRBJ1-1; D is ambiguous. The V gene's germline CDR1 is MGHRA and CDR2 YSYEKL. There are 16 residues in the CDR3. Trimming stripped 1 base from V and 0 bases from J, with 12 bases between.

This clonotype was counted only a few times. The chain carries TRBV3-1 and TRBJ1-5; D gene unclear. Per germline, CDR1 LGHDT and CDR2 YNNKEL (reference sequence). Trimming removed 2 bases at V and 9 bases at J, with 11 bases between. The CDR3 is made up of 13 amino acids. The CDR3, as DNA: TGTGCCAGCAGCCAAAGAGGGATCGGGCCCCAGCATTTT. It is translated as CASSQRGIGPQHF.

On this clonotype itself: An end of the junction does not agree with germline; a read error may underlie this. V usage is TRBV7-2 and J usage is TRBJ2-1; 8 nucleotides align to TRBD2. CDR1 SGHTA and CDR2 FQGNSA come from the germline V gene. The CDR3 consists of 16 residues. The CDR3 spells CASSLSGASSYNGQFF. The CDR3 DNA sequence: TGTGCCAGCAGCCTTAGCGGGGCTAGCTCCTACAATGGGCAGTTCTTC.

In DNA form, the CDR3 reads TGTGCCAGCAGTTTCTGGGGGGAGGGAGAGACCCAGTACTTC. This translates into CASSFWGEGETQYF. V and J are TRBV12-3 or TRBV12-4 and TRBJ2-5, with 7 bases matching TRBD2. The CDR3 totals 14 residues. The V and J ends lost 3 bases and 4 bases, in that order; junction bases with no gene match: 5.

The gene calls are TRBV7-2 and TRBJ2-1, with D perhaps TRBD1 (5 bases). This CDR3 comprises 14 residues. V was trimmed by 5 bases and J by 8 bases, leaving 16 bases between them. The germline V gene has CDR1 SGHTA and CDR2 FQGNSA. The CDR3 protein is CASSRKGRVDEQFF. The CDR3 DNA is TGTGCCAGCAGCCGAAAGGGCAGGGTCGATGAGCAGTTCTTC.

Regarding this clonotype: A much more abundant neighbour one base away suggests this may be a read error. This chain's CDR3 is CASSGFSGGIDNEEFF. The CDR3 DNA is TGTGCCAGCAGTGGGTTTAGCGGGGGTATCGACAATGAGGAGTTCTTC. The J gene is TRBJ2-1, the V gene TRBV2; 9 positions match TRBD2. The germline V gene has CDR1 SNHLY and CDR2 FYNNEI. The CDR3 is 16 residues long. Full variable domain (outside the CDR3, taken from reference TRBV2 and TRBJ2-1): EPEVTQTPSHQVTQMGQEVILRCVPISNHLYFYWYRQILGQKVEFLVSFYNNEISEKSEIFDDQFSVERPDGSNFTLKIRSTKLEDSAMYFCASSGFSGGIDNEEFFGPGTRLTVL.